This TCR beta chain was observed in a study of cytomegalovirus exposure and HLA in healthy donors. TCRdb's table, derived via immunoSEQ multiplex PCR, lists solely in-frame clones and lacks some. The repertoire holds approximately 60,000 clones, around 90% seen once, with around 2.9% in the top ten. General observations from the study: With high specificity and sensitivity, the classifier reportedly diagnosed cytomegalovirus status. Subsequent analysis of the roughly 120 validation repertoires found a tendency for first-cohort TCR clusters to co-occur. The study flagged 150 to 200 TCR beta chains as cytomegalovirus-associated.

The CDR3 covers 14 residues. The V end was cut by 2 bases, the J end by 1 base, with 8 bases between. Germline CDR1 is MNHNY and CDR2 is SVGAGI (reference sequence). Note on this clone: Its specificity is not known.

The TCR was taken from a man between 18 and 29 years old in good health and CMV-seronegative. This chain uses TRBV6-6 with TRBJ2-5; the D is unclear. The sample comprised PBMCs. The CDR3 sequence: CASSYEASQETQYF. CDR3 DNA sequence: TGTGCCAGCAGTTACGAGGCTAGCCAAGAGACCCAGTACTTC.